Each of the 8 T cell receptor beta chains below was sequenced from the same sample in a study of T cell responses to AZD1222 COVID-19 vaccine. TCRdb's table, derived via immunoSEQ multiplex PCR, lists solely in-frame clones and lacks some. This sample has under 110,000 clones; 90% occur once, and the top ten carry approximately 8%. This material consisted of peripheral blood, taken 28 days after the second AZD1222 dose. These receptors were obtained from an adult who received the AZD1222 COVID-19 vaccine.

CDR3 sequence reads: CASSDFRDSECYTF. CDR3 coding DNA: TGTGCCAGCAGCGACTTCCGGGACAGTGAATGCTACACCTTC. This sequence joins TRBV7-9 and TRBJ1-2; 7 nucleotides match TRBD1. CDR1 is SEHNR and CDR2 is FQNEAQ in the germline V gene (reference sequence). The length of the CDR3 is 14 residues. V lost 5 bases to trimming and J lost 9 bases; unmatched junction nucleotides: 12.

J is TRBJ1-2 and V is TRBV24-1; 8 bases are shared with TRBD1. Looked up from germline, CDR1 is KGHDR and CDR2 is SFDVKD. This CDR3 is 15 amino acids long. The trim removed 3 bases at V and 4 bases at J, leaving 6 bases unmatched. Here the CDR3 DNA reads TGTGCCACCAGTGATGGGCAGGGGGCAGGCTATGGCTACACCTTC. This sequence encodes CATSDGQGAGYGYTF.

CDR3 protein: CASSDAGGTNEQFF. The CDR3 coding sequence is TGTGCCAGCAGTGATGCGGGGGGGACCAATGAGCAGTTCTTC. The chain links TRBV6-1 to TRBJ2-1, with 9 bases fitting TRBD2. This CDR3 spans 14 amino acids. CDR1 and CDR2 (germline): MNHNS, SASEGT. J was trimmed by 6 bases and V by 3 bases; bases with no gene match: 3.

J is TRBJ2-3 and V is TRBV9; D ambiguous. V was trimmed by 4 bases and J by 5 bases, leaving 11 bases between them. This CDR3 is built from 13 residues. CDR1 is SGDLS, CDR2 YYNGEE, per germline. DNA for the CDR3: TGTGCCAGCAGCCTGACTTACCTAGATACGCAGTATTTT. Translated, it gives CASSLTYLDTQYF.

The chain employs TRBV29-1 and TRBJ2-2; TRBD1 might be the D (6 bases). Trimming stripped 3 bases from V and 5 bases from J, with 13 bases between. CDR3 length: 14 amino acids. Germline V gives CDR1 SQVTM, CDR2 ANQGSEA. CDR3 coding DNA: TGCAGCGTTGATGCCGACAGGAGGACCGGGGAGCTGTTTTTT. Translated, it gives CSVDADRRTGELFF.

As regards this clone: Sequence at one end of the junction differs from germline and may be a read error. The rearrangement joins TRBV7-7 to TRBJ2-3, with 12 bases matching TRBD2. The germline CDR1 and CDR2 sequences are SSHAT and FNYEAQ (reference sequence). The CDR3 contains 15 residues. The CDR3 sequence: CASSRTSGATDTQYF. For the CDR3, the DNA is TGTGCTAGCAGCCGGACTAGCGGGGCCACAGATACGCAGTATTTT.

This clone was counted between two and nine times. As DNA, the CDR3 is TGTGCCAGCAGCTTAGGACAGGGGGCTGAAGCTTTCTTT. Translating it yields CASSLGQGAEAFF. V usage is TRBV7-9 and J usage is TRBJ1-1; 9 bases agree with TRBD1. V was clipped by 1 base and J by 6 bases; unmatched bases: 0. The CDR3 consists of 13 residues. Germline values: CDR1 SEHNR, CDR2 FQNEAQ (reference sequence).

CDR3 sequence (DNA): TGTGCCAGCAGCTTAGGAAGGTCGAACACTGAAGCTTTCTTT. As protein: CASSLGRSNTEAFF. J is TRBJ1-1 and V is TRBV7-3; D is unresolved. This CDR3 comprises 14 residues. In germline, CDR1 is SGHTA, CDR2 FQGTGA. Trimming pared 2 bases from V and 1 base from J, leaving 8 bases between.